The 6 T cell receptor beta chains given below trace back to one sample, sequenced in a study of blood T cells in healthy people across ages. Next came a second PCR, run for about 7 to 12 cycles, which used a sample-barcoded 5' primer along with a J-beta primer mix. TCRdb reprocessed the 5' RACE reads via MiXCR and lists one record per CDR3 protein. This sample has around 750,000 distinct CDR3 sequences, with 53% found just once. The sample was blood. All receptors come from an elderly man in good health.

This clonotype was detected a few times. The chain links TRBV29-1 to TRBJ2-7; tentative D call: TRBD1 (7 bases). The CDR3 sequence is 12 residues long. V dropped 4 bases and J dropped 5 bases, with 12 bases sitting between them. CDR1 is SQVTM, CDR2 ANQGSEA, per germline. The DNA of the CDR3 is TGCAGCGTTGCGGGCAGGGGGGACGAGCAGTACTTC. Translated, it gives CSVAGRGDEQYF.

The V and J genes are TRBV29-1 and TRBJ2-3, with TRBD2 matching 9 bases. Germline CDR1 SQVTM, CDR2 ANQGSEA. The CDR3 spans 15 residues. The V segment lost 7 bases and the J segment 1 base; nucleotides outside the gene matches: 9. In nucleotides, the CDR3 is TGCAGCGCGCCGGAGCTAGCGGGGCGCACAGATACGCAGTATTTT. Translating gives CSAPELAGRTDTQYF.

The rearrangement joins TRBV5-4 to TRBJ1-2; D might be TRBD1 (6 bases). The CDR3 is 16 residues long. Germline V lookup: CDR1 SGHNT, CDR2 YYREEE (reference sequence). V was cut by 0 bases and J by 4 bases, with 16 bases left in between. The CDR3 region is CASSLGGGAQSYGYTF. DNA of the CDR3: TGTGCCAGCAGCTTGGGTGGGGGGGCTCAATCCTATGGCTACACCTTC.

The chain links TRBV9 to TRBJ2-2; the match to TRBD2 covers 13 bases. CDR3 length: 19 amino acids. Unmatched junction bases numbered 9, after V lost 1 base and J lost 3 bases. Looked up from germline, CDR1 is SGDLS and CDR2 is YYNGEE. The CDR3 DNA is TGTGCCAGCAGCGTATCACTGGTCACTAGCGGGAGGGACACCGGGGAGCTGTTTTTT. It codes for CASSVSLVTSGRDTGELFF. The full variable domain, rest sourced from reference TRBV9 and TRBJ2-2, is DSGVTQTPKHLITATGQRVTLRCSPRSGDLSVYWYQQSLDQGLQFLIQYYNGEERAKGNILERFSAQQFPDLHSELNLSSLELGDSALYFCASSVSLVTSGRDTGELFFGEGSRLTVL.

There are many counts of this clonotype. The chain employs TRBV4-1 and TRBJ2-4; 10 bases align to TRBD2. Germline values: CDR1 MGHRA, CDR2 YSYEKL. The CDR3 is 17 amino acids. With 1 base clipped from V and 0 bases from J, the junction kept 3 bases outside the gene matches. Here the CDR3 reads CASSQGLAGVAKNIQYF. DNA of the CDR3: TGCGCCAGCAGCCAAGGGCTAGCGGGGGTAGCCAAAAACATTCAGTACTTC.

The rearrangement joins TRBV3-1 to TRBJ2-4, with 10 bases lining up with TRBD2. Looked up from germline, CDR1 is LGHDT and CDR2 is YNNKEL (reference sequence). Losses at the gene ends were 1 base for V and 13 bases for J; bases not matched to a gene: 10. The CDR3 runs 15 residues. The chain's CDR3 is CASSQGASGSGEQYF. Written as DNA, the CDR3 is TGTGCCAGCAGCCAAGGAGCTAGCGGGAGTGGTGAGCAGTACTTC. Supplemented by reference TRBV3-1 and TRBJ2-4, the full variable domain reads DTAVSQTPKYLVTQMGNDKSIKCEQNLGHDTMYWYKQDSKKFLKIMFSYNNKELIINETVPNRFSPKSPDKAHLNLHINSLELGDSAVYFCASSQGASGSGEQYFGAGTRLSVL.